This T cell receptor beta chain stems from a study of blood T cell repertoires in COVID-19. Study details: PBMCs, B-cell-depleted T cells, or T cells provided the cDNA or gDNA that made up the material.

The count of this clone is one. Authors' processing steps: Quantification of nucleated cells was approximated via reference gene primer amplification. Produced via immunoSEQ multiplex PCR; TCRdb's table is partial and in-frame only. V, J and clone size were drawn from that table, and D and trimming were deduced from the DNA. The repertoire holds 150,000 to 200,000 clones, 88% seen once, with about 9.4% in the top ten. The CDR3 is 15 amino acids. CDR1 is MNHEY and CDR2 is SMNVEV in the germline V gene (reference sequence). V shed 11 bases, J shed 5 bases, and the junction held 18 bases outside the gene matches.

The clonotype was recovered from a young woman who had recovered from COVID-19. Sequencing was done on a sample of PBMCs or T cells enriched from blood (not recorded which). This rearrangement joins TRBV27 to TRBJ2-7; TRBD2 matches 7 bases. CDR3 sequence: CASHLQAGSLHEQYF. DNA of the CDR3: TGTGCCTCCCACTTGCAAGCGGGGTCCCTCCACGAGCAGTACTTC.